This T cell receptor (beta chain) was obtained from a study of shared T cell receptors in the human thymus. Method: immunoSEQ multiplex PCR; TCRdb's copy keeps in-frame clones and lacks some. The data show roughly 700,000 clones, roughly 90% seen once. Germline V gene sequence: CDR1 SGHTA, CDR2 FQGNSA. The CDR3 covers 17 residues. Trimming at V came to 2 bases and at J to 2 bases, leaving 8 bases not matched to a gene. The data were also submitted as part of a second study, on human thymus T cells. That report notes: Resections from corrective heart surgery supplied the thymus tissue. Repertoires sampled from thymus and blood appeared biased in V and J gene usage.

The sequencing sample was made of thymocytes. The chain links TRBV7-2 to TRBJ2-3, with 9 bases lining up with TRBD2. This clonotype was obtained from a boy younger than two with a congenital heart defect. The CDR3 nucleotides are TGTGCCAGCAGCTTACAGACTAGCGGAGCCGCCACAGATACGCAGTATTTT. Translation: CASSLQTSGAATDTQYF.